Shown below are 10 T cell receptor beta chains from a single sample sequenced in a study of shared clonotypes between healthy human individuals (TCRdb year 2020). The library was generated by the immunoSEQ multiplex PCR assay. Imported from immuneACCESS, the table was reduced by TCRdb to in-frame sequences with V and J called. These copies leave out some clones; in studies compared against another copy, an unresolved V gene accounts for under half, and the cause of the remainder is not known. Within this sample are around 2,000,000 clones, with over 85% of them counted one time only. The ten largest clonotypes hold under 0.15% of the sample. The sequencing input was naive CD4+ T cells sorted from blood. The cell subset or site label on this specimen signifies: CD45RA+ positively selected. These receptors were obtained from a man aged 18 to 30 in good health.

The V gene is TRBV10-3, the J gene TRBJ1-1; a possible D gene is TRBD1 (5 bases). The germline V and J ends were trimmed by 10 bases and 6 bases, with 21 bases remaining between them. This CDR3 is 14 amino acids long. Germline V gives CDR1 ENHRY, CDR2 SYGVKD. Here the CDR3 DNA reads TGTGCCACCCGGGGGAGGCTTTCGAGTCCTGAAGCTTTCTTT. It translates to CATRGRLSSPEAFF.

The J gene is TRBJ2-1, the V gene TRBV4-1, with TRBD2 matching over 7 bases. This CDR3 is 17 amino acids long. J lost 0 bases, V lost 4 bases, and 9 bases had no gene match. Germline assignment: CDR1 MGHRA and CDR2 YSYEKL. The CDR3 nucleotides read TGCGCCAGCAGCCCAGCAACTAGCGAGAGCTCCTACAATGAGCAGTTCTTC. Its protein product is CASSPATSESSYNEQFF.

The genes are TRBV5-1 and TRBJ2-5; 12 positions agree with TRBD2. The CDR3 extends over 18 amino acids. The J segment lost 2 bases and the V segment lost 4 bases, leaving 12 bases of the junction unmatched. Germline V gene lookup returns CDR1 SGHRS and CDR2 YFSETQ. CDR3 coding DNA: TGCGCCAGCAGCCGGGGGCGGACTAGCGGGGAAATACAAGAGACCCAGTACTTC. Translation: CASSRGRTSGEIQETQYF.

V gene TRBV4-3 combines with J gene TRBJ2-1; the match to TRBD2 covers 12 bases. CDR3 size: 14 residues. The V gene's germline CDR1 is LGHNA and CDR2 YSLEER. The trim removed 3 bases at V and 10 bases at J, leaving 4 bases unmatched. The CDR3 sequence: CASSQRTSGVEQFF. Here the CDR3 DNA reads TGCGCCAGCAGCCAGCGGACTAGCGGGGTGGAGCAGTTCTTC.

The genes are TRBV18 and TRBJ2-2; 7 bases map to TRBD1. The CDR3 runs to 15 residues. The germline CDR1 and CDR2 sequences are KGHSH and LQKENI. V lost 2 bases, J lost 4 bases, and 4 bases stayed unmatched. The CDR3 loop is CASSPGTEATGELFF. The DNA of the CDR3 is TGTGCCAGCTCACCAGGGACAGAAGCCACCGGGGAGCTGTTTTTT.

V is TRBV30 and J is TRBJ2-7; D remains ambiguous. Trimming took off 6 bases at V and 2 bases at J, with 11 bases between the two ends. Germline-derived CDR1 and CDR2 are GTSNPN and SVGIG (reference sequence). This CDR3 region has 12 residues. CDR3 region: CACESTAYEQYF. CDR3 in DNA: TGTGCCTGCGAGAGCACGGCCTACGAGCAGTACTTC. Using reference TRBV30 and TRBJ2-7 for the parts outside the CDR3, the full variable domain is SQTIHQWPATLVQPVGSPLSLECTVEGTSNPNLYWYRQAAGRGLQLLFYSVGIGQISSEVPQNLSASRPQDRQFILSSKKLLLSDSGFYLCACESTAYEQYFGPGTRLTVT.

The V call is TRBV11-3, the J call TRBJ2-3; no clear D. Germline V lookup: CDR1 SGHNT, CDR2 YENEEA. V lost 5 bases, J lost 6 bases, and 12 bases lay in between. This CDR3 region has 13 residues. Written as DNA, the CDR3 is TGTGCCAGCAGCCCCTCTCGGATGGATACGCAGTATTTT. Translation: CASSPSRMDTQYF. The full variable domain, completed using reference TRBV11-3 and TRBJ2-3, is EAGVVQSPRYKIIEKKQPVAFWCNPISGHNTLYWYLQNLGQGPELLIRYENEEAVDDSQLPKDRFSAERLKGVDSTLKIQPAELGDSAVYLCASSPSRMDTQYFGPGTRLTVL.

This clone has just one count. The chain joins TRBV7-2 to TRBJ2-7; 7 bases are a match to TRBD2. Trimming at V came to 0 bases and at J to 1 base, leaving 3 bases not matched to a gene. The CDR3 contains 15 residues. Looked up from germline, CDR1 is SGHTA and CDR2 is FQGNSA. CDR3 sequence reads: CASSLARGRSYEQYF. CDR3 DNA: TGTGCCAGCAGCTTAGCGCGCGGGAGATCCTACGAGCAGTACTTC. The entire variable domain, with the rest obtained from reference TRBV7-2 and TRBJ2-7, is as follows: GAGVSQSPSNKVTEKGKDVELRCDPISGHTALYWYRQSLGQGLEFLIYFQGNSAPDKSGLPSDRFSAERTGGSVSTLTIQRTQQEDSAVYLCASSLARGRSYEQYFGPGTRLTVT.

This chain uses TRBV9 with TRBJ2-3; a possible D gene is TRBD2 (7 bases). The CDR3 sequence is 15 residues long. The V gene's germline CDR1 is SGDLS and CDR2 YYNGEE. V was pared by 2 bases and J by 5 bases, with 15 bases between. The DNA for the CDR3 is TGTGCCAGCAGCGTCGGGGGGCATGGTGGAGATACGCAGTATTTT. It is translated as CASSVGGHGGDTQYF.

The chain carries TRBV5-6 and TRBJ2-1; D remains ambiguous. The CDR3 spans 11 residues. CDR1 SGHDT and CDR2 YYEEEE come from the germline V gene. Trimming pared 4 bases from V and 12 bases from J, leaving 11 bases between. The CDR3 spells CASSTSARQFF. For the CDR3, the DNA is TGTGCCAGCAGCACCTCCGCACGGCAGTTCTTC.